This is a list of T cell receptor beta chains from one sample in a study of CD8+ T cells in alopecia areata. Using immunoSEQ multiplex PCR, the repertoire was profiled, and TCRdb retains in-frame clones only, with some absent. The sample consists of 160,000 or so clones, around 71% of them appearing once. Here the sequenced sample was CD8+ T cells sorted from blood, taken at week 0. These receptors were taken from a human donor with alopecia areata. Both conserved end residues are part of each CDR3. The D gene is left open where the match is weak. Clone size is stated in some rows and not others, as once, few, many or a class when expanded.

J gene	V gene	D gene	clone size	CDR3 DNA	CDR3 protein
TRBJ1-2	TRBV21-1	.	few	TGTGCCAGCAGCAAAGACGGGCGGAACTATGGCTACACCTTC	CASSKDGRNYGYTF
TRBJ2-2	TRBV4-1	TRBD2	.	TGCGCCAGCAGCGGGGGAGCGGGGGCCGGGGAGCTGTTTTTT	CASSGGAGAGELFF
TRBJ2-1	TRBV27	TRBD2	.	TGTGCCAGCAGTTTAGTCGGCGGGGGGGCTGTCAATGAGCAGTTCTTC	CASSLVGGGAVNEQFF
TRBJ1-3	TRBV27	.	.	TGTGCCAGCAGTTCGGGGAGAAACACCATATATTTT	CASSSGRNTIYF
TRBJ1-1	TRBV11-1	.	few	TGTGCCAGCAGCTTTTCCCCTGGGACTGAAGCTTTCTTT	CASSFSPGTEAFF
TRBJ2-7	TRBV7-6	TRBD1	.	TGTGCCAGCAGCCTAAGGACAGGGCCGCCCTACGAGCAGTACTTC	CASSLRTGPPYEQYF
TRBJ1-5	TRBV7-9	.	.	TGTGCCAGCGCGCAGGGAAATCAGCCCCAGCATTTT	CASAQGNQPQHF
TRBJ2-7	TRBV11-2	.	.	TGTGCCAGCAGCTTAGAAGATTACGAGCAGTACTTC	CASSLEDYEQYF
TRBJ1-1	TRBV30	.	.	TGTGCCTGGATGTATCGGAAGGGAGAAGCTTTCTTT	CAWMYRKGEAFF
TRBJ1-5	TRBV6-5	.	.	TGTGCCAGCAGTTATGGTGGGGGCAATCAGCCCCAGCATTTT	CASSYGGGNQPQHF
TRBJ1-2	TRBV2	.	.	TGTGCCAGCAGTGAATCGTCGTACTATGGCTACACCTTC	CASSESSYYGYTF
TRBJ2-2	TRBV9	.	.	TGTGCCAGCAGCCTCGTGGTCCCCGGGGAGCTGTTTTTT	CASSLVVPGELFF
TRBJ2-7	TRBV30	.	.	TGTGCCTGGAGGTCTCTCTCCTACGAGCAGTACTTC	CAWRSLSYEQYF
TRBJ2-7	TRBV29-1	.	once	TGCAGCGTTGGCCGGCGGAGTACGAGGGACGAGCAGTACTTC	CSVGRRSTRDEQYF
TRBJ2-2	TRBV25-1	.	.	TGTGCCAGCAGTGACGGGGAGCTGTTTTTT	CASSDGELFF
TRBJ2-3	TRBV5-1	.	few	TGCGCCAGCAGTTCGTTGAGGCCCACAGATACGCAGTATTTT	CASSSLRPTDTQYF
TRBJ2-3	TRBV2	.	.	TGTGCCAGCAGTACAGATACGCAGTATTTT	CASSTDTQYF
TRBJ1-1	TRBV30	.	few	TGTGCCTGGAGTGTACCCCGCGGTCCGAACACTGAAGCTTTCTTT	CAWSVPRGPNTEAFF
TRBJ1-5	TRBV4-1	.	.	TGCGCCAGCAGCCTGGGTAAGGGCAATCAGCCCCAGCATTTT	CASSLGKGNQPQHF
TRBJ1-2	TRBV29-1	TRBD1	.	TGCAGCGTTGAAGAAGGACAGGGGAATGGCTACACCTTC	CSVEEGQGNGYTF
TRBJ1-6	TRBV4-1	.	.	TGCGCCAGCAACCCAGCGCTATCTTCACCCCTCCACTTT	CASNPALSSPLHF
TRBJ2-1	TRBV13	TRBD2	.	TGTGCCAGCAGCAAGCGGGGGTCCAATGAGCAGTTCTTC	CASSKRGSNEQFF
TRBJ2-7	TRBV5-6	.	.	TGTGCCAGCAGCTTGGAGCTGTCGGACCGACCCTCCGAGCAGTACTTC	CASSLELSDRPSEQYF
TRBJ1-2	TRBV14	.	.	TGTGCCAGCAGCCAAGGTGGGAACTATGGCTACACCTTC	CASSQGGNYGYTF
TRBJ1-2	TRBV6-6	.	few	TGTGCCAGCAGTCAATGGGACACGGCTAACTATGGCTACACCTTC	CASSQWDTANYGYTF
TRBJ1-2	TRBV29-1	.	.	TGCAGCGTTGAAGATGGCCGGGGAAGAGGCTACACCTTC	CSVEDGRGRGYTF
TRBJ1-6	TRBV11-2	.	.	TGTGCCAGCAGCTCATACCCTCAGTTGGTCGGCCCGAATTCACCCCTCCACTTT	CASSSYPQLVGPNSPLHF
TRBJ1-1	TRBV13	.	.	TGTGCCAGCAGCTTAGGAAGGGTCACGAACACTGAAGCTTTCTTT	CASSLGRVTNTEAFF
TRBJ2-1	TRBV5-1	TRBD2	.	TGCGCCAGCAGCTTGGCCCCGGGGGGGTCCTACAATGAGCAGTTCTTC	CASSLAPGGSYNEQFF
TRBJ2-2	TRBV20-1	.	.	TGCAGTGCTATCGACACCGGGGAGCTGTTTTTT	CSAIDTGELFF
TRBJ2-1	TRBV6-6	TRBD1	.	TGTGCCAGCGGGGGGACAGGGAACCTCGATGAGCAGTTCTTC	CASGGTGNLDEQFF
TRBJ2-3	TRBV29-1	.	.	TGCAGCGTTGACATCGCCGCCCTCACAGATACGCAGTATTTT	CSVDIAALTDTQYF
TRBJ2-1	TRBV11-2	.	.	TGTGCCAGCAGCTTAAGTCGGAATTGGGAGCAGTTCTTC	CASSLSRNWEQFF
TRBJ2-3	TRBV10-2	.	.	TGCGCCAGCAGTGAGTCGGGGGCCCCGCGAGGAGATACGCAGTATTTT	CASSESGAPRGDTQYF
TRBJ2-7	TRBV29-1	TRBD1	.	TGCAGCGTTTCGACAGGGGTAGACGAGCAGTACTTC	CSVSTGVDEQYF
TRBJ1-5	TRBV27	.	few	TGTGCCAGCGGGCAAGGGGTACTTAGCAATCAGCCCCAGCATTTT	CASGQGVLSNQPQHF
TRBJ2-1	TRBV27	.	few	TGTGCCAGCAGTTGGCGCAGCGCGGATGAGCAGTTCTTC	CASSWRSADEQFF
TRBJ1-1	TRBV19	.	.	TGTGCCAGTTACCCAGGTGGGGGGCTGAGCACTGAAGCTTTCTTT	CASYPGGGLSTEAFF
TRBJ1-1	TRBV30	TRBD1	.	TGTGCCTGGGACAGGGCCAAGGGGAACACTGAAGCTTTCTTT	CAWDRAKGNTEAFF
TRBJ2-5	TRBV5-1	TRBD2	.	TGCGCCAGCAGCTTCCTAGCGGGGGTAGTCCAAGAGACCCAGTACTTC	CASSFLAGVVQETQYF
TRBJ1-2	TRBV4-1	TRBD1	.	TGCGCCAGCAGCGATCTCTATCTCCCGGGACAGGGGCATGGCTACACCTTC	CASSDLYLPGQGHGYTF
TRBJ1-5	TRBV29-1	.	.	TGCAGCGTTGAAACAGGGACCGGTCAGCCCCAGCATTTT	CSVETGTGQPQHF
TRBJ1-6	TRBV5-6	TRBD1	few	TGTGCCAGCAGCTCGACAGGGGGCCAATCACCCCTCCACTTT	CASSSTGGQSPLHF